These 21 T cell receptor beta chains originate from one sample sequenced in a study of spatial heterogeneity in lung cancer. Sample time point: blood at routine non-recurrence follow-up after resection. Whole RNA, which was extracted from tumor, nontumor lung tissue or frozen PBMC, was sequenced without any cell sorting. TCRdb re-analysed the 5' RACE reads in MiXCR, keeping a single row per CDR3 protein. Found here are some 110,000 distinct CDR3 sequences, 12% of them singletons; the top ten hold approximately 17%. Sequences were derived from PBMCs, sampled at follow-up. The source of these receptors is a male donor with early-stage non-small cell lung cancer.

This clonotype was seen repeatedly, ten times or more. The chain carries TRBV29-1 and TRBJ1-1; D perhaps matches TRBD1 (5 bases). The CDR3 has 13 amino acids. Trimming cost V 7 bases and J 4 bases, with 16 bases left between them. Germline V gene sequence: CDR1 SQVTM, CDR2 ANQGSEA. CDR3 region: CSAGQGVFTEAFF. Here the CDR3 DNA reads TGCAGCGCCGGGCAAGGGGTTTTCACTGAAGCTTTCTTT. The whole variable domain, filled in from reference TRBV29-1 and TRBJ1-1, reads SAVISQKPSRDICQRGTSLTIQCQVDSQVTMMFWYRQQPGQSLTLIATANQGSEATYESGFVIDKFPISRPNLTFSTLTVSNMSPEDSSIYLCSAGQGVFTEAFFGQGTRLTVV.

The V call is TRBV20-1, the J call TRBJ1-6; possible D gene TRBD1, 6 bases. Germline-derived CDR1 and CDR2 are DFQATT and SNEGSKA (reference sequence). The CDR3 sequence is 12 residues long. V dropped 3 bases and J dropped 11 bases, with 11 bases sitting between them. The CDR3 region is CSARTGAAPLHF. CDR3 nucleotide sequence: TGCAGTGCTAGGACAGGAGCGGCACCCCTCCACTTT.

This chain's CDR3 is CASSTRERAIGAFF. DNA for the CDR3: TGTGCCAGCAGCACGAGGGAAAGGGCAATTGGAGCTTTCTTT. This chain uses TRBV3-1 with TRBJ1-1, with D uncertain. The germline CDR1 and CDR2 sequences are LGHDT and YNNKEL (reference sequence). CDR3 length: 14 residues. V lost 5 bases and J lost 10, with 20 bases in between. The variable domain in full, completed from reference TRBV3-1 and TRBJ1-1, reads DTAVSQTPKYLVTQMGNDKSIKCEQNLGHDTMYWYKQDSKKFLKIMFSYNNKELIINETVPNRFSPKSPDKAHLNLHINSLELGDSAVYFCASSTRERAIGAFFGQGTRLTVV.

This rearrangement joins TRBV3-1 to TRBJ2-2; TRBD2 matches 9 bases. Germline V gene sequence: CDR1 LGHDT, CDR2 YNNKEL (reference sequence). The CDR3 totals 16 residues. V lost 4 bases and J lost 4; bases outside the gene matches: 7. In nucleotides, the CDR3 is TGTGCCAGCAGCCCACATAGCGGGGGTTTCACCGGGGAGCTGTTTTTT. It yields the protein CASSPHSGGFTGELFF. Looking up the rest from reference TRBV3-1 and TRBJ2-2 gives the full variable domain: DTAVSQTPKYLVTQMGNDKSIKCEQNLGHDTMYWYKQDSKKFLKIMFSYNNKELIINETVPNRFSPKSPDKAHLNLHINSLELGDSAVYFCASSPHSGGFTGELFFGEGSRLTVL.

This rearrangement joins TRBV20-1 to TRBJ2-1; D remains ambiguous. Trimming took off 2 bases at V and 2 bases at J, with 7 bases between the two ends. This CDR3 spans 13 amino acids. Germline CDR1 DFQATT, CDR2 SNEGSKA (reference sequence). The DNA for the CDR3 is TGCAGTGCTAGAAGAGTTACCTACAATGAGCAGTTCTTC. Protein sequence: CSARRVTYNEQFF.

This clonotype has a count of ten or more. This chain links TRBV4-1 with TRBJ1-2; D ambiguous. The CDR3 spans 12 residues. From germline, CDR1 is MGHRA and CDR2 YSYEKL. V dropped 4 bases and J dropped 8 bases, with 11 bases sitting between them. CDR3 coding DNA: TGCGCCAGCAGCCCTTTCGGCGTCGGCTACACCTTC. Translation gives CASSPFGVGYTF.

The chain recombines TRBV29-1 with TRBJ2-2; possible D gene TRBD2, 5 bases. CDR1 and CDR2 from the germline V gene are SQVTM and ANQGSEA. The CDR3 has 11 amino acids. Trimming stripped 7 bases from V and 4 bases from J, with 7 bases between. CDR3 residues: CSAAGTGELFF. The CDR3 DNA reads as TGCAGCGCTGCGGGCACCGGGGAGCTGTTTTTT.

The chain couples TRBV30 to TRBJ1-6, with D maybe TRBD1 (5 bases). V lost 1 base and J 4 bases, leaving 11 bases between the germline ends. The germline CDR1 and CDR2 sequences are GTSNPN and SVGIG (reference sequence). The CDR3 length is 15 residues. CDR3 DNA: TGTGCCTGGAGTGCGCGGGGGAGATATAATTCACCCCTCCACTTT. Its translation: CAWSARGRYNSPLHF.

This clonotype has more than one count but fewer than ten. V gene TRBV4-3 combines with J gene TRBJ1-1; 8 positions agree with TRBD1. V lost 4 bases to trimming and J lost 3 bases; unmatched junction nucleotides: 4. This CDR3 spans 14 amino acids. Germline CDR1 LGHNA, CDR2 YSLEER. The CDR3 nucleotides read TGCGCCAGCAGCCGATACAGGGGGGACACTGAAGCTTTCTTT. This translates into CASSRYRGDTEAFF.

The rearrangement joins TRBV18 to TRBJ2-1, with TRBD1 matching 10 bases. The CDR3 loop spans 15 amino acids. V shed 2 bases and J 2 bases; nucleotides not matched to a gene: 0. The germline gives CDR1 KGHSH, CDR2 LQKENI. In nucleotides, the CDR3 is TGTGCCAGCTCACCAGACAGGGGGCCCTACAATGAGCAGTTCTTC. As protein: CASSPDRGPYNEQFF.

This clonotype was observed a handful of times. Written as DNA, the CDR3 is TGTGCCAGCATCACTACTGGAGGCACAGATACGCAGTATTTT. Its translation is CASITTGGTDTQYF. The gene calls are TRBV12-3 or TRBV12-4 and TRBJ2-3, with D hard to call. Trimming left V 7 bases short and J 1 base short, with 12 bases between. The length of the CDR3 is 14 residues.

This clonotype appeared many times. The genes are TRBV4-2 and TRBJ2-5; D is possibly TRBD2 (5 bases). Trimming pared 0 bases from V and 4 bases from J, leaving 9 bases between. The germline CDR1 and CDR2 sequences are LGHNA and YNFKEQ. The CDR3 totals 14 residues. In nucleotides, the CDR3 is TGTGCCAGCAGCCAAGAACTAGAAGGAGAGACCCAGTACTTC. It codes for CASSQELEGETQYF.

In this sample, this clonotype turned up many times. This sequence joins TRBV27 and TRBJ1-1; unclear D gene. Trimming pared 1 base from V and 1 base from J, leaving 4 bases between. The CDR3 runs 13 residues. CDR1 is MNHEY and CDR2 is SMNVEV in the germline V gene (reference sequence). DNA of the CDR3: TGTGCCAGCAGTTTATTTGAGAACACTGAAGCTTTCTTT. As protein: CASSLFENTEAFF.

V gene TRBV2 combines with J gene TRBJ1-3, with D perhaps TRBD1 (6 bases). Trimming pared 5 bases from V and 9 bases from J, leaving 20 bases between. The CDR3 contains 15 residues. CDR1 is SNHLY and CDR2 is FYNNEI in the germline V gene. The CDR3: CASSQNTGSFATIYF. DNA for the CDR3: TGTGCCAGCAGTCAAAATACAGGGAGCTTCGCCACCATATATTTT.

This clonotype was detected many times. This chain links TRBV2 with TRBJ1-5; tentative D call: TRBD1 (6 bases). Germline V CDR1 and CDR2: SNHLY, FYNNEI. The CDR3 has 14 residues. V was trimmed by 3 bases and J by 5 bases, leaving 11 bases between them. The CDR3 DNA sequence: TGTGCCAGCAGTGAGTCAGGGGCCTATCAGCCCCAGCATTTT. Translating it yields CASSESGAYQPQHF.

This chain connects TRBV4-2 to TRBJ2-7; D unresolved. V lost 0 bases and J lost 0, with 12 bases in between. CDR3 length: 16 amino acids. Germline values: CDR1 LGHNA, CDR2 YNFKEQ. CDR3 sequence reads: CASSQEAPRSSYEQYF. The CDR3 DNA reads as TGTGCCAGCAGCCAAGAAGCCCCCCGAAGCTCCTACGAGCAGTACTTC.

The rearrangement links TRBV6-5 to TRBJ1-5; tentatively, D is TRBD1 (5 bases). This CDR3 contains 13 residues. Trimming pared 6 bases from V and 4 bases from J, leaving 10 bases between. Germline V gene sequence: CDR1 MNHEY, CDR2 SVGAGI. The CDR3 loop is CASSLRQNQPQHF. CDR3 in DNA: TGTGCCAGCAGCCTGCGACAGAATCAGCCCCAGCATTTT.

The chain is built from TRBV2 and TRBJ1-5; TRBD1 matches at 7 bases. V lost 4 bases and J lost 2; bases outside the gene matches: 5. The CDR3 loop spans 15 amino acids. Per germline, CDR1 SNHLY and CDR2 FYNNEI. The CDR3 DNA sequence: TGTGCCAGCAGTGCCGGGACAGTGGGCAATCAGCCCCAGCATTTT. This encodes CASSAGTVGNQPQHF.

There are many counts of this clonotype. The chain employs TRBV20-1 and TRBJ1-4, with TRBD1 matching 9 bases. The CDR3 is made up of 14 amino acids. Trimming cost V 5 bases and J 8 bases; bases outside gene matches: 9. Germline V gives CDR1 DFQATT, CDR2 SNEGSKA (reference sequence). The DNA of the CDR3 is TGCAGTGCTGCACAGGGGGCCGGCGGAGAAAAACTGTTTTTT. This codes for CSAAQGAGGEKLFF.

The chain couples TRBV5-1 to TRBJ2-7; D possibly uses TRBD1 or TRBD2 (6 bases each). Germline CDR1 SGHRS, CDR2 YFSETQ. Trimming stripped 1 base from V and 5 bases from J, with 13 bases between. The CDR3 loop spans 14 amino acids. Written as DNA, the CDR3 is TGCGCCAGCAGCTTGATGGGGGCGGGGAACGAGCAGTACTTC. Translated, it gives CASSLMGAGNEQYF. Supplemented by reference TRBV5-1 and TRBJ2-7, the full variable domain reads KAGVTQTPRYLIKTRGQQVTLSCSPISGHRSVSWYQQTPGQGLQFLFEYFSETQRNKGNFPGRFSGRQFSNSRSEMNVSTLELGDSALYLCASSLMGAGNEQYFGPGTRLTVT.

This clonotype was observed a few times. The J gene is TRBJ1-1, the V gene TRBV20-1; D remains unclear. The germline CDR1 and CDR2 sequences are DFQATT and SNEGSKA (reference sequence). The ends were cut back, 5 bases at V and 4 bases at J, with 17 bases in the middle. The CDR3 sequence is 14 residues long. The CDR3, as DNA: TGCAGTGCTCCCGTCCCCCTGGGGTCCACTGAAGCTTTCTTT. This codes for CSAPVPLGSTEAFF.